Presented here are 20 T cell receptor beta chains from one specimen sequenced in a study of post-analysis software for immune sequencing data. Included in the TCR beta cDNA libraries were unique molecular identifiers. A single record per CDR3 protein comes from TCRdb applying MiXCR to the PCR reads. This sample has hundreds of thousands of distinct CDR3 sequences, with 25% to 30% found just once. Study findings and constraints: About five TRBV segments were more frequent in patients than controls; TRBV5-6, TRBV5-1 and TRBV20-1 belonged to this group.

Their antigens are not known. Source material: blood. The receptors here all came from a girl aged 10 to 17 with multiple sclerosis.

This clonotype has only a few counts. The genes are TRBV5-1 and TRBJ2-5, with D hard to call. Trimming removed 5 bases at V and 0 bases at J, with 11 bases between. Per germline, CDR1 SGHRS and CDR2 YFSETQ. The CDR3 covers 14 residues. CDR3 sequence (DNA): TGCGCCAGCAGTAATCTAGGGTACCAAGAGACCCAGTACTTC. Protein: CASSNLGYQETQYF.

The chain is built from TRBV2 and TRBJ1-2; 9 nucleotides line up with TRBD1. The CDR3 has 12 residues. The V segment lost 8 bases and the J segment 7 bases; nucleotides outside the gene matches: 5. Germline CDR1 is SNHLY and CDR2 is FYNNEI. DNA of the CDR3: TGTGCCAGCCCGACAGGGGGATCTGGCTACACCTTC. It specifies CASPTGGSGYTF.

This clonotype turned up a few times. The chain recombines TRBV28 with TRBJ2-5; a possible D gene is TRBD2 (6 bases). Germline V gene sequence: CDR1 MDHEN, CDR2 SYDVKM. This CDR3 region has 15 residues. V was clipped by 5 bases and J by 0 bases, with 13 bases between them. In DNA form, the CDR3 reads TGTGCCAGCAGTCAAAATAGCGGATACCAAGAGACCCAGTACTTC. Translated: CASSQNSGYQETQYF.

V and J are TRBV5-1 and TRBJ1-2; 10 bases align to TRBD1. The CDR3 has 16 residues. Germline V gives CDR1 SGHRS, CDR2 YFSETQ. V lost 0 bases to trimming and J lost 8 bases; unmatched junction nucleotides: 10. The CDR3 DNA follows: TGCGCCAGCAGCTTGGAAGGTGTCGGGACAGGGGACGGCTACACCTTC. Its protein is CASSLEGVGTGDGYTF.

The chain is built from TRBV7-2 and TRBJ1-5; tentative D call: TRBD1 (5 bases). CDR1 is SGHTA and CDR2 is FQGNSA in the germline V gene. With 5 bases removed from V and 4 bases from J, the gap between germline ends came to 12 bases. The CDR3 is 14 residues long. The CDR3 DNA reads TGTGCCAGCAGCATATACAGGAGGAATCAGCCCCAGCATTTT. Amino acid sequence: CASSIYRRNQPQHF.

This chain connects TRBV5-1 to TRBJ2-1; 7 bases map to TRBD2. Trimming at V came to 4 bases and at J to 8 bases, leaving 12 bases not matched to a gene. This CDR3 region has 15 residues. Germline V gene data show CDR1 as SGHRS and CDR2 as YFSETQ. The CDR3 region is CASSDGVGGSDEQFF. In nucleotides, the CDR3 is TGCGCCAGCAGCGACGGAGTCGGGGGGAGCGATGAGCAGTTCTTC.

A few counts support this clonotype. V and J are TRBV7-2 and TRBJ2-5; D assignment may be TRBD1 or TRBD2 (5 bases each). The CDR3 is 15 residues long. The V gene's germline CDR1 is SGHTA and CDR2 FQGNSA. V was clipped by 1 base and J by 2 bases, with 11 bases between them. The CDR3 is CASSLEWGTQETQYF. The CDR3 DNA reads as TGTGCCAGCAGCTTAGAATGGGGGACGCAAGAGACCCAGTACTTC.

This chain links TRBV21-1 with TRBJ2-3; no check of the table's D call, TRBD2, against the DNA was made. TRBV21-1 is recorded as a pseudogene. This CDR3 has 17 amino acids. The CDR3 coding sequence is TGTGCCAGCAGCAAATCGGCGGTAGCGGCCTCGAGGGATACGCAGTATTTT. The encoded protein is CASSKSAVAASRDTQYF.

Only one count was recorded for this clonotype. The CDR3 region is CASSFAGTSGGADTQYF. The CDR3 DNA reads TGTGCCAGCAGCTTCGCCGGGACTAGCGGGGGGGCAGATACGCAGTATTTT. The rearrangement uses TRBV7-2 and TRBJ2-3, with 16 bases aligning to TRBD2. The CDR3 loop spans 17 amino acids. The germline V gene has CDR1 SGHTA and CDR2 FQGNSA. The trim removed 3 bases at V and 4 bases at J, leaving 4 bases unmatched.

The genes are TRBV12-3 or TRBV12-4 and TRBJ2-1, with 12 bases lining up with TRBD2. CDR3 size: 18 residues. V shed 5 bases, J shed 4 bases, and the junction held 12 bases outside the gene matches. The CDR3 region is CASSPTSGGFLSYNEQFF. CDR3 nucleotides: TGTGCCAGCAGTCCGACTAGCGGGGGCTTTTTGAGTTACAATGAGCAGTTCTTC.

This clonotype has more than one count but fewer than ten. The V gene is TRBV6-6, the J gene TRBJ1-2; perhaps TRBD1 as D (5 bases). This CDR3 has 13 residues. Germline V gene sequence: CDR1 MNHNY, CDR2 SVGAGI (reference sequence). V dropped 7 bases and J dropped 2 bases, with 11 bases sitting between them. CDR3 protein: CASIHGGNYGYTF. The CDR3 bases are TGTGCCAGCATCCATGGGGGAAACTATGGCTACACCTTC.

This clonotype was recorded once. The V and J genes are TRBV12-3 or TRBV12-4 and TRBJ1-1; maybe TRBD1 (6 bases). Trimming took 1 base from V and 11 from J, leaving 14 bases between them. This CDR3 spans 13 amino acids. CDR3 sequence (DNA): TGTGCCAGCAGTTTAGACACAGGGCCGGTGGCTTTCTTT. It encodes CASSLDTGPVAFF.

The chain combines TRBV7-2 with TRBJ2-7, with 8 bases that match TRBD1. The end of the DNA aligns better with TRBJ2-5, so the J call may be wrong. CDR1 and CDR2 (germline): SGHTA, FQGNSA. CDR3 size: 14 residues. The CDR3 coding sequence is TGTGCCAGCAGCTCGAGAAGACAGGGGGAGACCCAGTACTTC. Translation gives CASSSRRQGETQYF.

V and J are TRBV10-1 and TRBJ2-5; no clear D. Trimming took 4 bases from V and 5 from J, leaving 11 bases between them. CDR3 length equals 13 residues. Germline loops: CDR1 WNHNN, CDR2 SYGVQD (reference sequence). CDR3 protein: CASSVEGEETQYF. CDR3 nucleotides: TGCGCCAGCAGTGTGGAAGGAGAGGAGACCCAGTACTTC.

This clonotype was detected many times. V usage is TRBV5-1 and J usage is TRBJ2-7; D unresolved. Trimming pared 3 bases from V and 0 bases from J, leaving 10 bases between. Germline CDR1 and CDR2: SGHRS and YFSETQ. This CDR3 has 14 residues. CDR3: CASSSTRSSYEQYF. CDR3 in DNA: TGCGCCAGCAGCTCGACCAGGAGCTCCTACGAGCAGTACTTC.

This clonotype was seen repeatedly, ten times or more. The chain's CDR3 is CASSLRDSSYNEQFF. In DNA form, the CDR3 reads TGTGCCAGCAGCTTACGGGACTCCTCCTACAATGAGCAGTTCTTC. V and J are TRBV7-7 and TRBJ2-1; a weak D match, TRBD2 (6 bases). The CDR3 runs to 15 residues. Trimming cost V 2 bases and J 0 bases, with 8 bases left between them. The germline V gene has CDR1 SSHAT and CDR2 FNYEAQ (reference sequence).

Turning to this clonotype: This likely comes from a read error, as the CDR3 has no conserved phenylalanine or tryptophan at its end. The rearrangement joins TRBV5-8 to TRBJ2-5, with 8 bases fitting TRBD1. The V gene end was trimmed by 4 bases and the J gene end by 5 bases; junction bases not matched to a gene: 4. The CDR3 spans 13 residues. Looked up from germline, CDR1 is SGHTS and CDR2 is YDEGEE. The CDR3: CASSATGGETQYL. The CDR3 DNA is TGTGCCAGCAGCGCAACAGGGGGGGAGACCCAGTACTTG.

The chain is built from TRBV6-5 and TRBJ1-4, with D hard to call. Trimming stripped 8 bases from V and 8 bases from J, with 12 bases between. The germline CDR1 and CDR2 sequences are MNHEY and SVGAGI. This CDR3 comprises 12 residues. The DNA of the CDR3 is TGTGCCAGCTCGAACGATCAAGAAAAACTGTTTTTT. It translates to CASSNDQEKLFF.

The chain links TRBV20-1 to TRBJ1-4; 9 nucleotides align to TRBD1. The V and J ends lost 3 bases and 7 bases, in that order; junction bases with no gene match: 9. The germline CDR1 and CDR2 sequences are DFQATT and SNEGSKA (reference sequence). The CDR3 is 15 residues long. The CDR3 sequence is CSARPGQGYSEKLFF. For the CDR3, the DNA is TGCAGTGCTAGGCCGGGACAGGGATACAGTGAAAAACTGTTTTTT.

This clonotype has only one observation. This could be a read error, since a much larger clone is one nucleotide away. V and J are TRBV29-1 and TRBJ2-1, with no clear D. CDR1 and CDR2 (germline): SQVTM, ANQGSEA. Deletions cut 3 bases from V and 12 bases from J, with 9 bases between. The CDR3 is made up of 10 amino acids. The CDR3 nucleotides read TGCAGCGTTGAGTGGGTCTGGCAGTTCTTC. It translates to CSVEWVWQFF.